The following is a T cell receptor (beta chain) sequence with its context. Its specificity is not known. As to time point: pretreatment peripheral blood. The germline gives CDR1 MNHEY, CDR2 SVGAGI. Trimming took off 6 bases at V and 2 bases at J, with 4 bases between the two ends. The CDR3 totals 11 residues. This sample is part of a study of PD-L1 blockade in urothelial cancer. At the level of the study: Patients' atezolizumab regimen, 1,200 mg intravenously every 3 weeks, began around 2014. General study findings and limits: Pretreatment peripheral blood TCR clonality that fell below the median predicted better survival among the patients studied.

Synthetic TCR analog templates were spiked into all PCRs individually. The protocol was immunoSEQ multiplex PCR, while the TCRdb copy is restricted to in-frame clones and leaves out a portion. The table has tens of thousands of clones, 81% seen once. The TCR comes from a man between 65 and 80 years old with urothelial cancer. This specimen was PBMCs, taken around atezolizumab (anti-PD-L1) treatment. The rearrangement joins TRBV6-5 to TRBJ1-2; D remains unclear. As DNA, the CDR3 is TGTGCCAGCAGCTCGAACTATGGCTACACCTTC. Protein sequence: CASSSNYGYTF.